What follows are 23 T cell receptor beta chains derived from one specimen sequenced in a study of technical replicates of blood from several donors. TCRdb's table, derived via immunoSEQ multiplex PCR, lists solely in-frame clones and lacks some. The sample records 75,000 to 100,000 clones, approximately 94% being singletons. Sequenced: T cells isolated from PBMCs. The receptor set was obtained from a human donor in good health.

J is TRBJ1-2 and V is TRBV5-1, with no clear D. The germline V gene has CDR1 SGHRS and CDR2 YFSETQ. This CDR3 has 14 residues. V lost 3 bases to trimming and J lost 8 bases, with 17 bases between them. The CDR3, as DNA: TGCGCCAGCAGCTCTGAACCGGGAGCGGGAGGCTACACCTTC. Its translation is CASSSEPGAGGYTF.

This clone occurred once. This chain links TRBV7-3 with TRBJ2-5, with 7 nucleotides matching TRBD2. V lost 0 bases and J lost 5; bases outside the gene matches: 6. Germline V gene lookup returns CDR1 SGHTA and CDR2 FQGTGA. The CDR3 sequence is 15 residues long. CDR3: CASSLTGTMGETQYF. CDR3 sequence (DNA): TGTGCCAGCAGCTTAACCGGGACTATGGGGGAGACCCAGTACTTC. Supplemented by reference TRBV7-3 and TRBJ2-5, the full variable domain reads GAGVSQTPSNKVTEKGKYVELRCDPISGHTALYWYRQSLGQGPEFLIYFQGTGAADDSGLPNDRFFAVRPEGSVSTLKIQRTERGDSAVYLCASSLTGTMGETQYFGPGTRLLVL.

This chain joins TRBV7-9 and TRBJ2-7, with TRBD2 matching 10 bases. The V segment lost 4 bases and the J segment 2 bases; nucleotides outside the gene matches: 11. CDR1 and CDR2 from the germline V gene are SEHNR and FQNEAQ (reference sequence). The CDR3 totals 17 residues. Here the CDR3 reads CASSSPPSGRGTYEQYF. In DNA, the CDR3 is TGTGCCAGCAGCTCCCCTCCCAGCGGGAGGGGGACCTACGAGCAGTACTTC.

This chain connects TRBV13 to TRBJ1-2; 10 bases are shared with TRBD1. This CDR3 has 17 amino acids. V lost 7 bases and J lost 4; bases outside the gene matches: 15. CDR1 and CDR2 from the germline V gene are PRHDT and FYEKMQ (reference sequence). CDR3 protein: CASILTGTGDPSYGYTF. The CDR3 DNA reads as TGTGCCAGCATTTTAACAGGGACAGGGGATCCCAGCTATGGCTACACCTTC.

This chain uses TRBV7-9 with TRBJ2-1; TRBD2 agrees at 10 bases. The junction had 13 bases not matched to a gene; V was cut back by 5 bases and J by 6 bases. From germline, CDR1 is SEHNR and CDR2 FQNEAQ (reference sequence). The CDR3 spans 17 residues. As DNA, the CDR3 is TGTGCCAGCAGCACGACTAGCGGGCACCTAACTTTCAATGAGCAGTTCTTC. Its translation: CASSTTSGHLTFNEQFF.

J is TRBJ1-1 and V is TRBV29-1, with D possibly matching TRBD1 (5 bases). The V gene lost 2 bases and the J gene lost 1 base, with 17 bases spanning the gap. CDR1 and CDR2 from the germline V gene are SQVTM and ANQGSEA. The length of the CDR3 is 16 residues. The CDR3 sequence: CSVEWTMGGKNTEAFF. In DNA form, the CDR3 reads TGCAGCGTTGAATGGACAATGGGGGGAAAGAACACTGAAGCTTTCTTT. Combining the CDR3 with reference TRBV29-1 and TRBJ1-1 gives the whole variable domain SAVISQKPSRDICQRGTSLTIQCQVDSQVTMMFWYRQQPGQSLTLIATANQGSEATYESGFVIDKFPISRPNLTFSTLTVSNMSPEDSSIYLCSVEWTMGGKNTEAFFGQGTRLTVV.

As to this clone: Other nucleotide sequences from this sample produce the same CDR3. V is TRBV7-9 and J is TRBJ2-1; 11 nucleotides align to TRBD2. V was pared by 5 bases and J by 3 bases, with 3 bases of the junction left unmatched. The germline V gene has CDR1 SEHNR and CDR2 FQNEAQ (reference sequence). The CDR3 length is 15 residues. The CDR3 bases are TGTGCCAGCAGCGACGGGACTAGCGGCTACAATGAGCAGTTCTTC. Amino acids: CASSDGTSGYNEQFF.

The genes are TRBV7-3 and TRBJ1-2; D may be TRBD1 (5 bases). Trimming stripped 3 bases from V and 8 bases from J, with 13 bases between. The CDR3 contains 13 residues. Per the germline V gene, CDR1 is SGHTA and CDR2 is FQGTGA. CDR3 nucleotides: TGTGCCAGCAGCTTTTTGGGGCATCAGGGCTACACCTTC. It is translated as CASSFLGHQGYTF.

The chain carries TRBV7-6 and TRBJ2-2; no reliable D call. Germline CDR1 and CDR2: SGHVS and FNYEAQ. This CDR3 is 14 amino acids long. Deletions cut 0 bases from V and 0 bases from J, with 2 bases between. The CDR3 DNA follows: TGTGCCAGCAGCTTAGCCGCGAACACCGGGGAGCTGTTTTTT. Amino acid sequence: CASSLAANTGELFF.

This chain uses TRBV4-2 with TRBJ2-7, with 12 bases fitting TRBD2. The CDR3 is 20 amino acids. The trim removed 0 bases at V and 2 bases at J, leaving 14 bases unmatched. Germline V CDR1 and CDR2: LGHNA, YNFKEQ. The DNA of the CDR3 is TGTGCCAGCAGCCAAGATCGGGGACTAGCGGGCCATAACTACACCTACGAGCAGTACTTC. Its translation: CASSQDRGLAGHNYTYEQYF.

V is TRBV7-9 and J is TRBJ2-7; 8 bases agree with TRBD1. This CDR3 has 14 residues. Germline V gives CDR1 SEHNR, CDR2 FQNEAQ (reference sequence). V was clipped by 4 bases and J by 5 bases; unmatched bases: 7. CDR3 sequence: CASSSTGQANEQYF. Written as DNA, the CDR3 is TGTGCCAGCAGCTCGACGGGACAGGCTAACGAGCAGTACTTC.

The DNA for the CDR3 is TGTGCCAGCAGCGTCGAGGGACTAGCGGGGGGGCTACCAGATACGCAGTATTTT. Protein sequence: CASSVEGLAGGLPDTQYF. The V and J genes are TRBV4-2 and TRBJ2-3; 16 nucleotides agree with TRBD2. This CDR3 is built from 18 residues. The trim removed 5 bases at V and 4 bases at J, leaving 9 bases unmatched. In germline, CDR1 is LGHNA, CDR2 YNFKEQ.

This chain joins TRBV30 and TRBJ2-3, with 8 nucleotides matching TRBD2. The germline CDR1 and CDR2 sequences are GTSNPN and SVGIG (reference sequence). The junction had 4 bases not matched to a gene; V was cut back by 2 bases and J by 6 bases. The CDR3 loop spans 13 amino acids. The CDR3 sequence: CAWSNSGGDTQYF. In nucleotides, the CDR3 is TGTGCCTGGAGTAACAGCGGGGGTGATACGCAGTATTTT.

The chain uses TRBV18 and TRBJ2-7; 8 bases are shared with TRBD1. The CDR3 loop spans 15 amino acids. V shed 2 bases, J shed 0 bases, and the junction held 3 bases outside the gene matches. Germline V gene sequence: CDR1 KGHSH, CDR2 LQKENI. The chain's CDR3 is CASSPTGQGSYEQYF. Here the CDR3 DNA reads TGTGCCAGCTCACCAACTGGACAGGGCTCCTACGAGCAGTACTTC.

The chain uses TRBV5-4 and TRBJ2-1, with TRBD2 matching over 8 bases. With V trimmed by 4 bases and J by 10 bases, 13 bases remained unmatched. The CDR3 length is 15 residues. Germline V CDR1 and CDR2: SGHNT, YYREEE (reference sequence). The CDR3 loop reads CASSLPGGAQGEQFF. The CDR3 DNA is TGTGCCAGCAGCCTACCGGGGGGGGCCCAGGGGGAGCAGTTCTTC.

This chain joins TRBV14 and TRBJ2-7; 11 nucleotides match TRBD2. V lost 4 bases, J lost 3 bases, and 8 bases stayed unmatched. Germline V gene data show CDR1 as SGHDN and CDR2 as FVKESK. This CDR3 is built from 16 residues. CDR3 coding DNA: TGTGCCAGCAGCCCGCGATTCACTAGCGGGAGCTACGAGCAGTACTTC. Amino acid sequence: CASSPRFTSGSYEQYF.

CDR3 protein: CASREDRNYGYTF. The DNA for the CDR3 is TGTGCCAGCAGGGAGGACAGAAACTATGGCTACACCTTC. The chain uses TRBV6-5 and TRBJ1-2; possibly TRBD1 for D (6 bases). This CDR3 comprises 13 residues. The V gene's germline CDR1 is MNHEY and CDR2 SVGAGI. The ends were cut back, 6 bases at V and 2 bases at J, with 10 bases in the middle.

The V call is TRBV6-1, the J call TRBJ1-3, with 8 bases aligning to TRBD1. Germline-derived CDR1 and CDR2 are MNHNS and SASEGT. Germline trimming cut 7 bases from V and 4 bases from J; bases unmatched to any gene: 9. The CDR3 is 15 residues long. CDR3 in amino acids: CASKILQGGGNTIYF. The CDR3 nucleotides are TGTGCCAGCAAGATATTACAGGGGGGAGGAAACACCATATATTTT.

The J gene is TRBJ2-2, the V gene TRBV11-3, with D unclear. The CDR3 spans 17 residues. Between the trimmed V and J ends, which lost 5 bases and 2 bases, there was a span of 18 bases. Germline V gene sequence: CDR1 SGHNT, CDR2 YENEEA. DNA for the CDR3: TGTGCCAGCAGCCAGGTGGGCAGCCGGCGAAACACCGGGGAGCTGTTTTTT. Protein sequence: CASSQVGSRRNTGELFF.

This clone has just one count. The chain recombines TRBV29-1 with TRBJ2-7; the match to TRBD2 covers 9 bases. V dropped 5 bases and J dropped 3; count of bases not matched to a gene: 5. The CDR3 has 13 amino acids. In germline, CDR1 is SQVTM, CDR2 ANQGSEA. As DNA, the CDR3 is TGCAGCGTTCTTAGCGGGAGTAGCTACGAGCAGTACTTC. Amino acid sequence: CSVLSGSSYEQYF.

This rearrangement joins TRBV28 to TRBJ2-2, with D perhaps matching TRBD2 (6 bases). Germline CDR1 and CDR2: MDHEN and SYDVKM. Trimming pared 7 bases from V and 1 base from J, leaving 13 bases between. This CDR3 contains 15 residues. CDR3 coding DNA: TGTGCCAGCAAACCCGGGACTCTGAACACCGGGGAGCTGTTTTTT. As protein: CASKPGTLNTGELFF.

The rearrangement joins TRBV12-5 to TRBJ2-7, with 10 nucleotides matching TRBD2. The length of the CDR3 is 15 residues. Germline V gene data show CDR1 as LGHNT and CDR2 as FRNRAP. Trimming removed 1 base from V and 3 bases from J; junction bases left unmatched: 3. Here the CDR3 reads CASGLGAGGIYEQYF. As DNA, the CDR3 is TGTGCTAGTGGTTTGGGAGCGGGAGGGATCTACGAGCAGTACTTC.

This clone showed up just once. The V call is TRBV5-8, the J call TRBJ1-5; the D is unclear. Trimming cost V 6 bases and J 6 bases, with 13 bases left between them. CDR1 and CDR2 from the germline V gene are SGHTS and YDEGEE. The CDR3 runs to 13 residues. The CDR3 region is CASTPLGAQPQHF. CDR3 bases: TGTGCCAGCACCCCGTTGGGCGCTCAGCCCCAGCATTTT.